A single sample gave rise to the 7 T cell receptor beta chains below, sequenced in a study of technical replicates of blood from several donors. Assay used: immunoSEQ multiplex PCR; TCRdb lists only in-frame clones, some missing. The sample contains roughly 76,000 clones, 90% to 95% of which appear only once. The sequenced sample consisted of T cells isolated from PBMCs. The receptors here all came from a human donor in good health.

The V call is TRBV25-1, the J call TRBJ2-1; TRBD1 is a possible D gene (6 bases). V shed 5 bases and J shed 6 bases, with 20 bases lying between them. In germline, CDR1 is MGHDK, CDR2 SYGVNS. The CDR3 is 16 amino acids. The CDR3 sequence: CASSQPVGEGGNEQFF. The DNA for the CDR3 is TGTGCCAGCAGTCAACCGGTAGGGGAAGGGGGCAATGAGCAGTTCTTC.

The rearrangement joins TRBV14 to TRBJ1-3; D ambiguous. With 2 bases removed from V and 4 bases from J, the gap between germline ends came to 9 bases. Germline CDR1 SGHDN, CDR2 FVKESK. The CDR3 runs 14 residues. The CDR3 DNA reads TGTGCCAGCAGCCAACGGGGTGGAGGAAACACCATATATTTT. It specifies CASSQRGGGNTIYF. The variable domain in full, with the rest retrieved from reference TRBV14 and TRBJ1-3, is EAGVTQFPSHSVIEKGQTVTLRCDPISGHDNLYWYRRVMGKEIKFLLHFVKESKQDESGMPNNRFLAERTGGTYSTLKVQPAELEDSGVYFCASSQRGGGNTIYFGEGSWLTVV.

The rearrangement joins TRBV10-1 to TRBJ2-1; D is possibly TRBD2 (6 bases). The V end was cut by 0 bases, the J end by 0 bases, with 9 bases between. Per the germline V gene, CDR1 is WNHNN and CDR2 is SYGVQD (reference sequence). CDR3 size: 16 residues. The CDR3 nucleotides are TGCGCCAGCAGTGAGTCGCGGGGTACCTCCTACAATGAGCAGTTCTTC. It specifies CASSESRGTSYNEQFF.

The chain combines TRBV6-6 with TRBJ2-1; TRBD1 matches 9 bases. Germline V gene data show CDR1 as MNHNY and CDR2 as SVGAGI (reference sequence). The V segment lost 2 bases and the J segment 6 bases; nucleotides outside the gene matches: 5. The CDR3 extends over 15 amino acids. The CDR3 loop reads CASSYDRGSVNEQFF. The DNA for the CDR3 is TGTGCCAGCAGTTACGACAGGGGGTCTGTCAATGAGCAGTTCTTC.

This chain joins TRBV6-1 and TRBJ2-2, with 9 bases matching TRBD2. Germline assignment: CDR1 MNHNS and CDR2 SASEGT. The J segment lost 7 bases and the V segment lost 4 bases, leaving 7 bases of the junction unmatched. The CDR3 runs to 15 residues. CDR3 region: CASSALAGNNGELFF. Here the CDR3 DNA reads TGTGCCAGCAGTGCGCTAGCGGGGAATAACGGGGAGCTGTTTTTT.

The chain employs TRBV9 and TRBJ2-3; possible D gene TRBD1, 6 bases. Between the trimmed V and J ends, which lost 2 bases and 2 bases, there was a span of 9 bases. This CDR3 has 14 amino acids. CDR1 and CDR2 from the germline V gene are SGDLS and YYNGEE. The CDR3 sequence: CASSVAGVTDTQYF. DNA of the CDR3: TGTGCCAGCAGCGTGGCAGGGGTCACAGATACGCAGTATTTT.

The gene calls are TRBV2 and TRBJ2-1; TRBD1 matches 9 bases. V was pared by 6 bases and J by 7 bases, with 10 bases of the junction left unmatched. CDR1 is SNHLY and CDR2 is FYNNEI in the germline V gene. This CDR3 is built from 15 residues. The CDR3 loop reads CASSRTGEFSNEQFF. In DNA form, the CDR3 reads TGTGCCAGCAGCCGGACAGGGGAATTTTCAAATGAGCAGTTCTTC.